This TCR beta chain derives from a study of T cells in localized non-small cell lung cancer. Points from the study as a whole: T cell clonality was highest in uninvolved adjacent lung, above tumor. Median detection of top 100 tumor clones in adjacent lung was around 60 clones. One tumor region alone was sequenced, and heterogeneity therefore remains possible.

Method: immunoSEQ multiplex PCR; TCRdb's copy keeps in-frame clones and lacks some. This table holds approximately 23,000 clones, roughly 90% found once. About this clone itself: Its cognate antigen is unknown.

CDR1 and CDR2 (germline): MNHEY, SVGAGI. The CDR3 is 15 amino acids. Deletions cut 6 bases from V and 0 bases from J, with 13 bases between. The sequenced sample was PBMCs, obtained before any cancer treatment. The V and J genes are TRBV6-5 and TRBJ2-3; D perhaps matches TRBD2 (6 bases). The receptor was isolated from a man aged 40 to 70 with stage II lung adenocarcinoma. DNA for the CDR3: TGTGCCAGCAGGTCGGCAGGGACTAGCACAGATACGCAGTATTTT. Translation: CASRSAGTSTDTQYF.